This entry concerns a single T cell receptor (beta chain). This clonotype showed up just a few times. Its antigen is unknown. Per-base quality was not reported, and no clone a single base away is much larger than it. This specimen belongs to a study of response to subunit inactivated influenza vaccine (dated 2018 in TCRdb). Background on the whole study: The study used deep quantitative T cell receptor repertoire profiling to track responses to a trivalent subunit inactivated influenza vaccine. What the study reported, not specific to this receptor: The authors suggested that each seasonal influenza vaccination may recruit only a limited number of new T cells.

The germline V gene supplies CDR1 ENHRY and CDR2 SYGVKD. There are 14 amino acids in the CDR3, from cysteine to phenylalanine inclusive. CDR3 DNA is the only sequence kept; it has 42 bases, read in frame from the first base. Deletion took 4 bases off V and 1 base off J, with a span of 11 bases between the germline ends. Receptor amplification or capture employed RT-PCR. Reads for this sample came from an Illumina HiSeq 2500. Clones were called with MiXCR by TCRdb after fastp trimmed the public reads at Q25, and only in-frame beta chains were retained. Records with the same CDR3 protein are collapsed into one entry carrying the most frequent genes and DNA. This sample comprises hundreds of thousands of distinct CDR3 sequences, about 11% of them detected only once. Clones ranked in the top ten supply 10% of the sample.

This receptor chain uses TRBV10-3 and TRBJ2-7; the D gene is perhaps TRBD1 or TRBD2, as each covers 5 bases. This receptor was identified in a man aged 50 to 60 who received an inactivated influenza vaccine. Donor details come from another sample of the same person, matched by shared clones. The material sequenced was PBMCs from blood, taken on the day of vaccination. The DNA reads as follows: TGTGCCATCAGTGCAAGGGACGGTTCCTACGAGCAGTACTTC. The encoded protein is CAISARDGSYEQYF.